This TCR beta chain comes out of a study of T cell responses to AZD1222 COVID-19 vaccine. Study conclusions and caveats: The study reported that nearly half of spike-specific TCRs target unmutated variant regions. Clonal diversity may have been underestimated in mostly white British donors.

Germline values: CDR1 SGHTA, CDR2 FQGNSA. The CDR3 spans 16 residues. The junction had 7 bases not matched to a gene; V was cut back by 6 bases and J by 5 bases. Some clones are missing from TCRdb's copy, which holds only in-frame ones; the method was immunoSEQ multiplex PCR. The sample lists fewer than 130,000 clones, roughly nine tenths occurring once. With regard to this clone: Its target is not known.

The starting material was peripheral blood, obtained 28 days after the second AZD1222 dose. The rearrangement joins TRBV7-2 to TRBJ2-3; 14 positions match TRBD2. The clonotype was recovered from an adult who received the AZD1222 COVID-19 vaccine. In nucleotides, the CDR3 is TGTGCCAGCAGGCCGGGACTAGCGGGAGAGGTAGATACGCAGTATTTT. Its protein is CASRPGLAGEVDTQYF.